This T cell receptor (beta chain) was sequenced for a study of cytomegalovirus exposure and HLA in healthy donors. Of note for this clone: Antigen: not known. An end of the junction does not agree with germline; a read error may underlie this.

Germline CDR1 is SEHNR and CDR2 is FQNEAQ (reference sequence). This CDR3 has 15 amino acids. General observations from the study: The study designated 150 to 200 TCR beta chains cytomegalovirus-associated. Later work associated more than 15,000 TCR beta sequences with HLA alleles at 0.05 false discovery rate.

This PCR relied on a set of 60 Vbeta primers and 13 Jbeta primers. Produced via immunoSEQ multiplex PCR; TCRdb's table is partial and in-frame only. The sample yields approximately 100,000 clones, roughly four fifths seen once. Sequenced input: PBMCs. The chain joins TRBV7-9 to TRBJ1-2; TRBD1 is a possible D gene (5 bases). The sequence came from a male donor in good health and CMV-seropositive. The CDR3 coding sequence is TGTGCCAGCAGACCAAGGGGTCCCCCTAACGATGGCTACACCTTC. It yields the protein CASRPRGPPNDGYTF.